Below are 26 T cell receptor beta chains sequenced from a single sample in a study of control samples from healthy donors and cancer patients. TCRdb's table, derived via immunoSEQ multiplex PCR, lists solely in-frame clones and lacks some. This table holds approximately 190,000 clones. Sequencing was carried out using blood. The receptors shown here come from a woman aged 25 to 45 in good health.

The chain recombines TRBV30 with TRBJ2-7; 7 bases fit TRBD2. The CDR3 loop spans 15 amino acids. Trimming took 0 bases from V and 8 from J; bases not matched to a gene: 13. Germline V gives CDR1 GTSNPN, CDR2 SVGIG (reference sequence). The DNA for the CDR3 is TGTGCCTGGAGTGTTGGGGGGGGGAGGCCAGGGAAGCAGTACTTC. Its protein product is CAWSVGGGRPGKQYF.

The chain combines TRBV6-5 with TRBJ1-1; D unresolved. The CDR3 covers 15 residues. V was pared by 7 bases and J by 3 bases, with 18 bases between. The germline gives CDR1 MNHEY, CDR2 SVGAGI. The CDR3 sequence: CASTSSGPLDTEAFF. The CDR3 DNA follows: TGTGCCAGCACCTCCTCTGGCCCCTTAGACACTGAAGCTTTCTTT.

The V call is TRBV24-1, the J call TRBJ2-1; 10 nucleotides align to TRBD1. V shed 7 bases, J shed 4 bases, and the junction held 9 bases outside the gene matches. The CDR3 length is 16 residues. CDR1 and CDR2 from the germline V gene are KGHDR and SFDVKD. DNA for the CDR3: TGTGCCACCAGGGATACCGGGACAGGGGATTACAATGAGCAGTTCTTC. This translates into CATRDTGTGDYNEQFF.

CDR3 coding DNA: TGCGCCAGCTCCGGACTAGCGGGACAAGAGACCCAGTACTTC. Protein product: CASSGLAGQETQYF. The chain links TRBV5-1 to TRBJ2-5; 12 nucleotides match TRBD2. With 7 bases clipped from V and 2 bases from J, the junction kept 3 bases outside the gene matches. Germline-derived CDR1 and CDR2 are SGHRS and YFSETQ. The CDR3 totals 14 residues.

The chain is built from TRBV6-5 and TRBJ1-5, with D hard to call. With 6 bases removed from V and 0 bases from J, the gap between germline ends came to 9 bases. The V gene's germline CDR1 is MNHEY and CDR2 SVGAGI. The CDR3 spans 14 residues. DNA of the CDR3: TGTGCCAGCAGCGGTCACGGTAGCAATCAGCCCCAGCATTTT. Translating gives CASSGHGSNQPQHF.

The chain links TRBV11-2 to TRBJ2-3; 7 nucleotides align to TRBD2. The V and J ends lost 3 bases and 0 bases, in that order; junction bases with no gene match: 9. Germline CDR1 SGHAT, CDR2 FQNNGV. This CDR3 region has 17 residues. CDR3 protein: CASSFMGLSFSTDTQYF. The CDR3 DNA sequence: TGTGCCAGCAGCTTTATGGGACTATCCTTTAGCACAGATACGCAGTATTTT.

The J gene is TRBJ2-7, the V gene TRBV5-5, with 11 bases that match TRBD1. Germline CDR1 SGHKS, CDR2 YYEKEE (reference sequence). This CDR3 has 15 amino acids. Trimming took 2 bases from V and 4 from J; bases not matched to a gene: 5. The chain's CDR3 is CASSFLGTGGYEQYF. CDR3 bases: TGTGCCAGCAGCTTCCTCGGGACAGGGGGATACGAGCAGTACTTC.

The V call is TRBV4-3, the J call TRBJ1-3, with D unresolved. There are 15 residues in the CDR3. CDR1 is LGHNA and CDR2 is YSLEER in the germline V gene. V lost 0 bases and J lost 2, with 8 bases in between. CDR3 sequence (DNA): TGCGCCAGCAGCCAAGATCTAACAGCTGGAAACACCATATATTTT. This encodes CASSQDLTAGNTIYF.

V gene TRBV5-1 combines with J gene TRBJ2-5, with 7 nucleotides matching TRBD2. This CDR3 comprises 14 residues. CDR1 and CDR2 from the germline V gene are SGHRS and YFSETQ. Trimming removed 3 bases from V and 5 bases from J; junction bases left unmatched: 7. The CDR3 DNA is TGCGCCAGCAGCTCTCGGGGGGATGTGGAGACCCAGTACTTC. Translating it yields CASSSRGDVETQYF.

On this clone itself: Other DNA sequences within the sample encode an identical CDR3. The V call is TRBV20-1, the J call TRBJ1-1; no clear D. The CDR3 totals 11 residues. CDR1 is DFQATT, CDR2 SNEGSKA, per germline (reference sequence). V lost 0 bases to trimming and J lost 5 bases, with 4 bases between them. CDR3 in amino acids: CSARDGTEAFF. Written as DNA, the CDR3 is TGCAGTGCTAGAGATGGGACTGAAGCTTTCTTT.

The CDR3 nucleotides read TGTGCCAGCAGTCCAGCCGAGAACACTGAAGCTTTCTTT. This translates into CASSPAENTEAFF. This chain connects TRBV12-3 or TRBV12-4 to TRBJ1-1; D is uncertain. V lost 5 bases and J lost 1, with 8 bases in between. The CDR3 consists of 13 residues.

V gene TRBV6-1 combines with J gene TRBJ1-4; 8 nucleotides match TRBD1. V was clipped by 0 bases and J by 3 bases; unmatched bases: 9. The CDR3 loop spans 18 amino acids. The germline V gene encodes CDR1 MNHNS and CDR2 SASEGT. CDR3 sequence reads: CASSEAEVQGVPNEKLFF. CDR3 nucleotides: TGTGCCAGCAGTGAAGCAGAGGTACAGGGGGTCCCTAATGAAAAACTGTTTTTT.

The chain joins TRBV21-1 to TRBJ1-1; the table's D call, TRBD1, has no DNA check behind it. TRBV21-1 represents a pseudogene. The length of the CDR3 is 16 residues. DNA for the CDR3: TGTGCCAGCAGCAAAGGTCAGACAGGGTTGGACACTGAAGCTTTCTTT. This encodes CASSKGQTGLDTEAFF.

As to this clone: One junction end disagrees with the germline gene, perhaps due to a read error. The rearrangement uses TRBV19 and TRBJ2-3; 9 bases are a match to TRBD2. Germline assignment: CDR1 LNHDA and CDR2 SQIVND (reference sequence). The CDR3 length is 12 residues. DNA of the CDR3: TGTGCCAGTAGTATGGGCCTAGCGGGGATGGATTTT. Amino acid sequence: CASSMGLAGMDF.

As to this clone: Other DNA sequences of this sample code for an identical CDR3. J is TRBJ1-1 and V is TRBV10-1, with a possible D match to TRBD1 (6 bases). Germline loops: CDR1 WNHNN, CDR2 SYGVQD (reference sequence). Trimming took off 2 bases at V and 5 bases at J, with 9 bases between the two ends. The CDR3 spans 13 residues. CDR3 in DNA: TGCGCCAGCAGTGAGGGCAGGGGTACTGAAGCTTTCTTT. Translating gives CASSEGRGTEAFF.

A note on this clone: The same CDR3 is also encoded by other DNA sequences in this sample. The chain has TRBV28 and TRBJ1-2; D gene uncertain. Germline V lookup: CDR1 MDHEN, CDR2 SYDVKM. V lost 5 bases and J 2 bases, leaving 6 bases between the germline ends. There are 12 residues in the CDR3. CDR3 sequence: CASSPSNYGYTF. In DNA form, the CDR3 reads TGTGCCAGCAGTCCCTCCAACTATGGCTACACCTTC.

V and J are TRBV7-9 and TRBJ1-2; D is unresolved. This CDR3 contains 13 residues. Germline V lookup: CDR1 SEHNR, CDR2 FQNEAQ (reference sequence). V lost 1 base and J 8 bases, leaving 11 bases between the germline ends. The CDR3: CASSLGVLGGYTF. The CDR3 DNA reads TGTGCCAGCAGCTTAGGTGTATTGGGGGGCTACACCTTC.

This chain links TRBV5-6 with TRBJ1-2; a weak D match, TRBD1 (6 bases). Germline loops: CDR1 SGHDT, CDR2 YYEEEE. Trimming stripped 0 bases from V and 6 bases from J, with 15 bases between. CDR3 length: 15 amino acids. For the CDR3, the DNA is TGTGCCAGCAGCTTGGCCCCCGCAGGGGAGGATGGCTACACCTTC. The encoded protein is CASSLAPAGEDGYTF. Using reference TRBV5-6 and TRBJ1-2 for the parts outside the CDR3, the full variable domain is DAGVTQSPTHLIKTRGQQVTLRCSPKSGHDTVSWYQQALGQGPQFIFQYYEEEERQRGNFPDRFSGHQFPNYSSELNVNALLLGDSALYLCASSLAPAGEDGYTFGSGTRLTVV.

CDR3 DNA: TGTGCCAGCAGTTTATCCCCCATCCGACTAGCGGGATGGGCCAGGAATGAGCAGTTCTTC. This sequence encodes CASSLSPIRLAGWARNEQFF. The chain recombines TRBV27 with TRBJ2-1, with TRBD2 matching over 11 bases. Germline CDR1 reads MNHEY; CDR2 reads SMNVEV (reference sequence). The CDR3 sequence is 20 residues long. V shed 0 bases and J 7 bases; nucleotides not matched to a gene: 17.

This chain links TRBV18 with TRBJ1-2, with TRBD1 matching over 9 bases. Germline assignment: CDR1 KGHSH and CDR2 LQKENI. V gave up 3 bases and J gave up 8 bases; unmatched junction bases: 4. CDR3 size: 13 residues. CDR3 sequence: CASSPGQGRGYTF. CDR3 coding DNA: TGTGCCAGCTCACCTGGACAGGGGCGCGGCTACACCTTC.

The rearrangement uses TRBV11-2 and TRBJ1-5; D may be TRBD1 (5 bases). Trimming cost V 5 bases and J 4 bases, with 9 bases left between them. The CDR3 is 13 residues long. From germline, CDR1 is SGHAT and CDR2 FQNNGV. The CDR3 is CASSGGRNQPQHF. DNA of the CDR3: TGTGCCAGCAGCGGGGGACGGAATCAGCCCCAGCATTTT.

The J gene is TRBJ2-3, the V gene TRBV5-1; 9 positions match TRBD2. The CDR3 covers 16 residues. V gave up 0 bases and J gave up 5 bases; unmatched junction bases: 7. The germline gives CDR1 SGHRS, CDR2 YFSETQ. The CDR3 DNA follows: TGCGCCAGCAGCTTGGCCTGGACTAGCGCAGGAGATACGCAGTATTTT. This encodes CASSLAWTSAGDTQYF.

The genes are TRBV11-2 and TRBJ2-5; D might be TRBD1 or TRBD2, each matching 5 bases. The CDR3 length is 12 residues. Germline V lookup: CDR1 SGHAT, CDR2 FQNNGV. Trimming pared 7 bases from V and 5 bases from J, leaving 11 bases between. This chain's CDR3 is CASKSEGETQYF. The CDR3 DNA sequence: TGTGCCAGCAAATCCGAGGGGGAGACCCAGTACTTC.

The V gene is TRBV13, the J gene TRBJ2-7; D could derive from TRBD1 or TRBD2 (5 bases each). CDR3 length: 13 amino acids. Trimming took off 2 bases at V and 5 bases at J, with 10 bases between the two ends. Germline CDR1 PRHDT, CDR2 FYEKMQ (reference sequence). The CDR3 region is CASSLIRDDEQYF. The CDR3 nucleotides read TGTGCCAGCAGCTTAATTAGGGACGACGAGCAGTACTTC.

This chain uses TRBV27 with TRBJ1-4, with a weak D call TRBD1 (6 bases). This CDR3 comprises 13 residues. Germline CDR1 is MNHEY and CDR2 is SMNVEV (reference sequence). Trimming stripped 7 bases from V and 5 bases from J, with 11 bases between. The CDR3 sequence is CASTGDRNEKLFF. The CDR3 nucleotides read TGTGCCAGCACCGGTGACAGGAATGAAAAACTGTTTTTT.

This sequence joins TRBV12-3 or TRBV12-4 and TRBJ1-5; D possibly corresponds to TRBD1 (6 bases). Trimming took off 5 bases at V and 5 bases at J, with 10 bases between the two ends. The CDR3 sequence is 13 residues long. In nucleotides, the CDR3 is TGTGCCAGCAGTCCGGACAGCTATCAGCCCCAGCATTTT. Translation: CASSPDSYQPQHF.